This TCR beta chain stems from a study of radiation and T cells in renal cell carcinoma (TCRdb year 2020). Regarding the research as a whole: Samples came from a clinical trial, in which primary renal cell carcinomas received 15 Gy stereotactic body radiation therapy followed by nephrectomy 4 weeks later. In total, 50 to 55 samples underwent TCR beta sequencing: 25 or so tumors plus 27 peripheral blood samples. Across all 53 samples, roughly 3,700,000 unique CDR3 nucleotide sequences encoding about 2.4 million unique CDR3 amino acid sequences were identified. General conclusions and limits of the study: Dynamics of the blood repertoire were not tracked past 4 weeks after treatment. No pretreatment tumor biopsies were available, so the baseline intratumoral presence of clonotypes could not be determined. With a single-armed trial design, the study had no way to address how radiation dose or scheduling affects the TCR repertoire. Top tumor clonotypes rose in blood from baseline to 2 weeks post-radiation, then contracted by 4 weeks, suggesting transient expansion of tumor-resident clones.

The time point label corresponds to: baseline pretreatment blood. According to the study, the label for this sample's treatment or condition signals: 15 Gy SBRT to primary tumor, nephrectomy 4 weeks later. To follow tumor-enriched clonotypes, peripheral blood was collected serially from radiation-treated patients at baseline and again at 2 weeks and 4 weeks after SBRT. Every patient's renal cell carcinoma showed clear cell pathology. Genomic DNA for TCR sequencing was prepared using the QIAamp DNA Blood Mini Kit (Qiagen). The analyses included only samples that passed all quality control checks. About this clone: What antigen it recognizes has not been identified. Base qualities are not provided; no much larger clone lies one nucleotide away.

The immunoSEQ kit was used, according to the manufacturer's recommendations, to generate TCR beta libraries from genomic DNA. To prepare libraries, a first multiplex PCR with proprietary primers was run, followed by a second PCR that added unique barcodes, and a bead cleanup was done after each round. A kit-provided positive control reaction and a negative control reaction were included in every sample batch. The final libraries were assessed on an Agilent 4200 TapeStation D1000 ScreenTape, pooled by volume, and quantified by qPCR. Sequencing ran on an Illumina NextSeq500 with a MidOutput 150-cycle cartridge, using 156 Read1 and 15 Index1 cycles with kit custom primers. The pooled library was loaded at roughly 1 pM with approximately 20% PhiX control spiked in. Turning to the authors' computational methods: Vendor-processed data were analyzed in R, and a clonotype was defined as all T cells sharing the same CDR3 nucleotide sequence. For clone abundance analyses, frequencies were normalized to the 10,000 most abundant clones in each sample. Public T cell clones, which averaged fewer than five per sample, were excluded before analysis. Tumor-enriched and baseline blood-enriched clonotypes were defined by at least a 32-fold difference in abundance between compartments. Clonotypes expanded or contracted between blood time points were identified with a beta-binomial differential abundance model. Tumor-blood repertoire similarity was measured with the Baroni-Urbani and Buser coefficient, and group comparisons used two-tailed Wilcoxon tests in R. Sourced from immuneACCESS, this table was stored by TCRdb with only in-frame sequences that have V and J called. A share of the clones is absent; for the studies checked, an unresolved V gene accounts for under half, and the remainder has no known explanation. V, J and clone size are those of that table, while D and trimming were read from the DNA. Here the sample has approximately 150,000 clones; over 80% occur a single time. Approximately 22% of the sample comes from the top ten.

The germline V gene sets CDR1 to MNHEY and CDR2 to SVGAGI. The CDR3 runs 11 residues from the cysteine to the phenylalanine. Just CDR3 DNA is preserved here, 33 bases in frame from base 1. Trimming costs V 2 bases and J 10 bases, and their ends lie 8 bases apart. The clonotype comes from a woman in her forties or fifties with renal cell carcinoma. The rearranged chain carries TRBV6-5 and TRBJ1-1; TRBD1 could be the D gene, as 6 bases match. Sequencing was performed on blood, taken from a patient whose treatment included radiotherapy and nephrectomy. Here is the DNA: TGTGCCAGCAGTTACCGAGGGGGAGCTTTCTTT. Its translation reads: CASSYRGGAFF.